This T cell receptor beta chain was sequenced in a study of blood T cells in healthy people across ages. Points from the study as a whole: Calculation of diversity from one million T cells yielded estimates considered to be underestimates. Higher naive T cell percentage went strongly together with higher TCR beta diversity. PBMC samples, being unsorted, prevented any conclusive comparison of naive and antigen-experienced cells.

CDR3 length: 15 amino acids. V lost 1 base and J 5 bases, leaving 14 bases between the germline ends. CDR1 is SEHNR, CDR2 FQNEAQ, per germline (reference sequence). With a J-beta primer mix and a sample-barcoded 5' primer, a second PCR ran 7 to 11 cycles. TCRdb re-derived calls from the 5' RACE reads in MiXCR, one entry per CDR3 protein. The sample has over 1,500,000 distinct CDR3 sequences, about 50% seen once; the top ten hold more than 2%. In this sample, this clonotype turned up a few times. What it recognizes is unknown. The chain employs TRBV7-9 and TRBJ2-5, with D unresolved. This TCR was sampled from a woman aged 40 to 50 in good health. The sample consisted of blood. In DNA, the CDR3 is TGTGCCAGCAGCTTAGGACCCACCCTAGGGGAGACCCAGTACTTC. This codes for CASSLGPTLGETQYF.